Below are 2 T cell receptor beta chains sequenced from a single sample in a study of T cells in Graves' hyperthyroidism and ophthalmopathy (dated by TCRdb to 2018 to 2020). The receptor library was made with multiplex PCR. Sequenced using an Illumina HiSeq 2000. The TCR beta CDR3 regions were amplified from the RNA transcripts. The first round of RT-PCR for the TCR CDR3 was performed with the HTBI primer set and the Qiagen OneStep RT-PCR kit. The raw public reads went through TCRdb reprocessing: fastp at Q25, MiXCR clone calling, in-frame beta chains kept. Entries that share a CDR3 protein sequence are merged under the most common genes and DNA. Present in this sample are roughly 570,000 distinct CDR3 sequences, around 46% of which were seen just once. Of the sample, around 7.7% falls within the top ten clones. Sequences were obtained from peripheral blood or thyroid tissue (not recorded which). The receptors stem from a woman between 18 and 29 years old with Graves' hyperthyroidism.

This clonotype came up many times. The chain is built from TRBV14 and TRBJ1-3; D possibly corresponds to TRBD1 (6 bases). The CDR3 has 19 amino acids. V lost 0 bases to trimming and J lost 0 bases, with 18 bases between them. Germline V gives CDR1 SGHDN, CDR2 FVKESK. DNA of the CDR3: TGTGCCAGCAGCCAAGACATCTTGGGGACATTCGGCTCTGGAAACACCATATATTTT. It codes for CASSQDILGTFGSGNTIYF.

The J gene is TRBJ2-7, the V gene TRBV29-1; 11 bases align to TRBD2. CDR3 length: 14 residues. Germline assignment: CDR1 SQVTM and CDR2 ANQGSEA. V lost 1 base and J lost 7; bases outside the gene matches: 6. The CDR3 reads CSVEVAGGGNEQYF. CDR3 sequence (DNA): TGCAGCGTTGAAGTAGCGGGGGGGGGTAATGAGCAGTACTTC.